The next 23 T cell receptor beta chains were all read from a single sample in a study of T-cell memory formation after mild COVID-19. TCRdb analysed the 5' RACE reads with MiXCR anew, one entry per CDR3 protein. The sample consists of hundreds of thousands of distinct CDR3 sequences, 20% to 30% of them appearing once. The sequencing sample was made of PBMCs or a T cell subset sorted from them (not recorded which). The receptors were sampled from an adult woman who had mild COVID-19 (a few samples of this study predate the infection). Cell type and time point are not known.

Only a few counts were recorded for this clonotype. The chain carries TRBV12-3 or TRBV12-4 and TRBJ2-1; 8 positions agree with TRBD2. The CDR3 length is 14 residues. V shed 7 bases, J shed 7 bases, and the junction held 9 bases outside the gene matches. Here the CDR3 DNA reads TGTGCCAGCACCCCGGGGGGGCCGGGTAATGAGCAGTTCTTC. Translating gives CASTPGGPGNEQFF.

This clonotype was detected a few times. The chain employs TRBV6-2 or TRBV6-3 and TRBJ2-1, with TRBD2 identical over 7 bases. Germline values: CDR1 MNHEY, CDR2 SVGEGT. V lost 7 bases, J lost 4 bases, and 16 bases stayed unmatched. The CDR3 is 17 residues long. CDR3 residues: CASKRRWGGEPYNEQFF. Written as DNA, the CDR3 is TGTGCCAGCAAACGGCGGTGGGGGGGAGAGCCTTACAATGAGCAGTTCTTC.

This clonotype was seen a few times. V and J are TRBV20-1 and TRBJ2-3; D might be TRBD1 (6 bases). CDR1 and CDR2 from the germline V gene are DFQATT and SNEGSKA (reference sequence). Trimming shortened V by 0 bases and J by 4 bases, and 11 bases separated the two germline ends. The CDR3 is 14 amino acids. DNA for the CDR3: TGCAGTGCTAGAGATCTCAGGGGAGCAGATACGCAGTATTTT. It specifies CSARDLRGADTQYF.

The table lists this clonotype with a few counts. V usage is TRBV24-1 and J usage is TRBJ1-2; possibly TRBD1 for D (6 bases). The germline V and J ends were trimmed by 3 bases and 2 bases, with 9 bases remaining between them. The CDR3 spans 14 residues. CDR1 and CDR2 from the germline V gene are KGHDR and SFDVKD. The DNA of the CDR3 is TGTGCCACCAGTGATCCCCAGGGGAACTATGGCTACACCTTC. Residues: CATSDPQGNYGYTF.

The chain combines TRBV18 with TRBJ1-3; no clear D. V lost 3 bases to trimming and J lost 0 bases, with 9 bases between them. Germline V lookup: CDR1 KGHSH, CDR2 LQKENI. This CDR3 is 15 amino acids long. The CDR3 bases are TGTGCCAGCTCACCCGAGGTGGGCTCTGGAAACACCATATATTTT. Translated, it gives CASSPEVGSGNTIYF. The full variable domain, completed using reference TRBV18 and TRBJ1-3, is NAGVMQNPRHLVRRRGQEARLRCSPMKGHSHVYWYRQLPEEGLKFMVYLQKENIIDESGMPKERFSAEFPKEGPSILRIQQVVRGDSAAYFCASSPEVGSGNTIYFGEGSWLTVV.

The table lists this clonotype with a few counts. This chain links TRBV7-6 with TRBJ2-7; tentatively, D is TRBD2 (6 bases). This CDR3 is 14 amino acids long. The germline CDR1 and CDR2 sequences are SGHVS and FNYEAQ. V lost 7 bases and J lost 3, with 16 bases in between. DNA for the CDR3: TGTGCCAGCACTGAGAGGGGAGGCAGCTACGAGCAGTACTTC. This translates into CASTERGGSYEQYF. Using reference TRBV7-6 and TRBJ2-7 for the parts outside the CDR3, the full variable domain is GAGVSQSPRYKVTKRGQDVALRCDPISGHVSLYWYRQALGQGPEFLTYFNYEAQQDKSGLPNDRFSAERPEGSISTLTIQRTEQRDSAMYRCASTERGGSYEQYFGPGTRLTVT.

This clonotype was counted between two and nine times. V gene TRBV20-1 combines with J gene TRBJ2-3, with 11 bases lining up with TRBD2. Germline CDR1 and CDR2: DFQATT and SNEGSKA (reference sequence). CDR3 length equals 14 residues. CDR3 in DNA: TGCAGGGCAGGTAGCGGGAGGGTCGCAGATACGCAGTATTTT. As protein: CRAGSGRVADTQYF.

This chain connects TRBV7-2 to TRBJ2-1, with 7 bases that match TRBD2. The CDR3 runs to 16 residues. V trimming: 1 base; J trimming: 7 bases; junction bases outside the gene matches: 10. CDR1 is SGHTA and CDR2 is FQGNSA in the germline V gene. The CDR3: CASSLDRGGRGNEQFF. The CDR3 DNA reads as TGTGCCAGCAGCTTAGATCGGGGAGGGCGTGGGAATGAGCAGTTCTTC.

This clonotype has a handful of counts. The J gene is TRBJ2-3, the V gene TRBV7-8; 13 bases line up with TRBD2. Trimming took 5 bases from V and 4 from J; bases not matched to a gene: 9. Germline V CDR1 and CDR2: SGHVS, FQNEAQ. CDR3 size: 17 residues. The CDR3 protein is CASSQRTSGRMSDTQYF. CDR3 coding DNA: TGTGCCAGCAGCCAAAGGACTAGCGGGAGAATGTCAGATACGCAGTATTTT.

The chain employs TRBV7-3 and TRBJ1-1; 10 bases are a match to TRBD1. This CDR3 is 14 amino acids long. Per germline, CDR1 SGHTA and CDR2 FQGTGA. Losses at the gene ends were 4 bases for V and 7 bases for J; bases not matched to a gene: 6. CDR3 sequence (DNA): TGTGCCAGCAGCTCGGGACAGGGGATGGATGAAGCTTTCTTT. As protein: CASSSGQGMDEAFF.

This clonotype was seen a few times. V gene TRBV15 combines with J gene TRBJ2-3; D remains ambiguous. The CDR3 spans 13 residues. V was cut by 0 bases and J by 4 bases, with 5 bases left in between. Germline V gene lookup returns CDR1 LNHNV and CDR2 YYDKDF (reference sequence). CDR3 region: CATSREMPDTQYF. The CDR3 nucleotides are TGTGCCACCAGCAGAGAGATGCCAGATACGCAGTATTTT.

The chain has TRBV4-2 and TRBJ2-3, with D possibly matching TRBD2 (5 bases). Germline CDR1 LGHNA, CDR2 YNFKEQ. V was trimmed by 3 bases and J by 3 bases, leaving 13 bases between them. The CDR3 is made up of 15 amino acids. CDR3 sequence reads: CASSHPGGSTDTQYF. DNA for the CDR3: TGTGCCAGCAGCCATCCAGGAGGAAGTACAGATACGCAGTATTTT.

Points on this clonotype: One junction end disagrees with the germline gene, perhaps due to a read error. The gene calls are TRBV20-1 and TRBJ2-7; D gene ambiguous. Germline V gene lookup returns CDR1 DFQATT and CDR2 SNEGSKA (reference sequence). This CDR3 region has 14 residues. CDR3 coding DNA: TGCACTGCTAGAGCTTCGGGCCGCTTTTACGAGCAGTACTTC. Its protein product is CTARASGRFYEQYF.

The chain carries TRBV12-3 or TRBV12-4 and TRBJ2-3, with 7 bases aligning to TRBD2. The V segment lost 5 bases and the J segment 6 bases; nucleotides outside the gene matches: 14. This CDR3 has 16 residues. The CDR3 protein is CASSPPRGGGHDTQYF. In DNA, the CDR3 is TGTGCCAGCAGTCCTCCTCGGGGCGGGGGTCATGATACGCAGTATTTT.

V is TRBV6-1 and J is TRBJ2-5; perhaps TRBD1 as D (6 bases). This CDR3 region has 14 residues. V dropped 5 bases and J dropped 5 bases, with 15 bases sitting between them. CDR1 and CDR2 from the germline V gene are MNHNS and SASEGT. The CDR3: CASSKTGTEETQYF. CDR3 sequence (DNA): TGTGCCAGCAGTAAAACAGGGACGGAGGAGACCCAGTACTTC.

The rearrangement uses TRBV5-6 and TRBJ1-2, with no clear D. CDR1 and CDR2 (germline): SGHDT, YYEEEE. V shed 5 bases and J shed 0 bases, with 11 bases lying between them. The CDR3 is 14 residues long. This CDR3 reads CASSGKRTNYGYTF. The CDR3 coding sequence is TGTGCCAGCAGTGGGAAGCGAACTAACTATGGCTACACCTTC.

J is TRBJ2-7 and V is TRBV7-3; maybe TRBD1 (5 bases). In germline, CDR1 is SGHTA, CDR2 FQGTGA. The V end lost 1 base, the J end lost 6 bases, and 13 bases lay between the germline ends. The length of the CDR3 is 14 residues. Here the CDR3 reads CASSLIPRQSEQYF. The DNA for the CDR3 is TGTGCCAGCAGCTTAATCCCCCGACAGAGCGAGCAGTACTTC.

This clonotype has more than one count but fewer than ten. The V and J genes are TRBV20-1 and TRBJ1-2; 7 bases match TRBD1. This CDR3 is 11 amino acids long. Per the germline V gene, CDR1 is DFQATT and CDR2 is SNEGSKA (reference sequence). V shed 6 bases, J shed 4 bases, and the junction held 2 bases outside the gene matches. CDR3 in amino acids: CSARQGYGYTF. The CDR3 DNA follows: TGCAGTGCCCGACAGGGCTATGGCTACACCTTC.

V usage is TRBV7-2 and J usage is TRBJ2-2; the D gene is possibly TRBD1 (5 bases). With 5 bases removed from V and 3 bases from J, the gap between germline ends came to 22 bases. Germline V CDR1 and CDR2: SGHTA, FQGNSA. The CDR3 has 18 residues. CDR3 bases: TGTGCCAGCAGCGTTTCGAAGGGGCCCCTTCCCTACACCGGGGAGCTGTTTTTT. Amino acid sequence: CASSVSKGPLPYTGELFF.

This sequence joins TRBV12-3 or TRBV12-4 and TRBJ2-2; 7 bases map to TRBD1. The CDR3 loop spans 15 amino acids. The V and J ends lost 6 bases and 4 bases, in that order; junction bases with no gene match: 8. The CDR3 DNA sequence: TGTGCCAGCAGCTTACAGGGGCTAATCACCGGGGAGCTGTTTTTT. Encoded protein: CASSLQGLITGELFF.

The CDR3 loop is CASSEPGPDEQFF. CDR3 nucleotides: TGTGCCAGCAGCGAGCCAGGTCCCGATGAGCAGTTCTTC. This chain joins TRBV2 and TRBJ2-1; D remains ambiguous. The V gene lost 6 bases and the J gene lost 8 bases, with 14 bases spanning the gap. This CDR3 spans 13 amino acids. Germline V lookup: CDR1 SNHLY, CDR2 FYNNEI.

The genes are TRBV12-3 or TRBV12-4 and TRBJ1-2; 11 nucleotides align to TRBD1. The length of the CDR3 is 18 residues. Trimming at V came to 5 bases and at J to 1 base, leaving 12 bases not matched to a gene. CDR3 protein: CASSPPGQGVGHNYGYTF. In nucleotides, the CDR3 is TGTGCCAGCAGTCCCCCGGGACAGGGGGTAGGGCATAACTATGGCTACACCTTC.

This clonotype was observed a few times. This chain uses TRBV20-1 with TRBJ2-2, with D unresolved. This CDR3 has 12 residues. Between the trimmed V and J ends, which lost 2 bases and 2 bases, there was a span of 3 bases. Germline CDR1 DFQATT, CDR2 SNEGSKA (reference sequence). In DNA, the CDR3 is TGCAGTGCTAGACGCAACACCGGGGAGCTGTTTTTT. It codes for CSARRNTGELFF.